This T cell receptor beta chain emerged from a study of T cells in women clearing cervical HPV infection. Comment on this clone: The CDR3 extends 3 residues past the end of the read, so its final part is completed from the germline J gene.

Here immunoSEQ multiplex PCR was the method, and the copy in TCRdb shows in-frame clones only, minus some. The listing records over 30,000 clones. The CDR3 loop spans 13 amino acids. Germline V gives CDR1 SGHAT, CDR2 FQDESV (reference sequence). The TCR sequence derives from a woman between 18 and 70 years old with a cervical HPV16 infection that either progressed to CIN3+ or cleared (not recorded which). Sample: blood buffy coat. The chain has TRBV11-1 and TRBJ2-2; D perhaps matches TRBD1 (6 bases). Incomplete CDR3 DNA: TGTGCCAGCGCGACAGGTTATAATGAAAAG. Translating gives CASATGYNEK. The CDR3, in full, reads CASATGYNEKLFF.